This is a list of T cell receptor beta chains from one sample in a study of cytomegalovirus exposure and HLA in healthy donors. Measured with immunoSEQ multiplex PCR; TCRdb has only the in-frame clones, and not every one. Of over 150,000 clones detected, around 92% appear once; the ten largest clones hold about 9.3%. Sequenced: PBMCs. The receptor set was obtained from a woman younger than 30 in good health and CMV-seropositive. CDR3s include the opening cysteine and the closing phenylalanine or tryptophan. D genes are given only for firm matches. Rows may omit the clone size; those that give it use once, few, many or a size class.

CASSPQTGSYNEQFF,TGTGCCAGCAGCCCCCAGACAGGCTCCTACAATGAGCAGTTCTTC,TRBJ2-1,NA,TRBV7-3,NA
CASSSDRVSQFF,TGTGCCAGCAGCTCTGACCGGGTCTCCCAGTTCTTC,TRBJ2-1,NA,TRBV11-2,NA
CASSLSADEQYF,TGTGCCAGCAGTTTATCGGCGGACGAGCAGTACTTC,TRBJ2-7,NA,TRBV27,NA
CASSGTTGGDSDTQYF,TGTGCCAGCAGTGGTACGACAGGGGGCGATTCAGATACGCAGTATTTT,TRBJ2-3,NA,TRBV6-4,TRBD1
CASSLGPGGQPQHF,TGCGCCAGCAGCTTGGGTCCAGGAGGGCAGCCCCAGCATTTT,TRBJ1-5,NA,TRBV5-1,NA
CASSIVAASYEQYF,TGTGCCAGTAGTATTGTGGCGGCGAGCTACGAGCAGTACTTC,TRBJ2-7,NA,TRBV19,NA
CASSMSPGQGAGSNQPQHF,TGTGCCAGCTCAATGTCTCCGGGACAGGGGGCGGGGAGCAATCAGCCCCAGCATTTT,TRBJ1-5,NA,TRBV18,TRBD1
CASSFTDKYGYTF,TGTGCCAGCAGTTTCACGGACAAATATGGCTACACCTTC,TRBJ1-2,NA,TRBV6-5,NA
CASLGHYDTEAFF,TGTGCCAGCTTGGGACACTATGACACTGAAGCTTTCTTT,TRBJ1-1,once,TRBV28,NA
CASSSHGQGIYEQYF,TGTGCCAGCAGTTCTCACGGACAGGGGATTTACGAGCAGTACTTC,TRBJ2-7,NA,TRBV6-5,TRBD1
CASSLAGDFNEQFF,TGTGCCAGCAGCTTAGCGGGTGACTTCAATGAGCAGTTCTTC,TRBJ2-1,once,TRBV7-9,NA
CASSINSINTGELFF,TGTGCCAGTAGTATAAATAGCATTAACACCGGGGAGCTGTTTTTT,TRBJ2-2,NA,TRBV19,NA
CASSSGQGAIAETQYF,TGCGCCAGCAGCTCGGGACAGGGGGCGATAGCAGAGACCCAGTACTTC,TRBJ2-5,NA,TRBV5-1,TRBD1
CASSFRDTSYEQYF,TGTGCCAGCAGTTTCCGGGACACCTCCTACGAGCAGTACTTC,TRBJ2-7,NA,TRBV2,NA
CATSGTVQETQYF,TGTGCCACCTCCGGGACAGTGCAAGAGACCCAGTACTTC,TRBJ2-5,NA,TRBV6-5,TRBD1
CASSSGQGEYNEQFF,TGTGCCAGCAGCTCCGGACAGGGCGAATACAATGAGCAGTTCTTC,TRBJ2-1,NA,TRBV7-9,TRBD1
CASSLPGSSYNEQFF,TGTGCCAGCTCCCTCCCGGGGAGCTCCTACAATGAGCAGTTCTTC,TRBJ2-1,NA,TRBV18,NA
CSVDGQASYNEQFF,TGCAGCGTTGATGGCCAGGCTTCTTACAATGAGCAGTTCTTC,TRBJ2-1,NA,TRBV29-1,NA
CASSGWTSGTYNEQFF,TGTGCCAGCAGCGGCTGGACTAGCGGGACCTACAATGAGCAGTTCTTC,TRBJ2-1,NA,TRBV7-8,TRBD2
CASSLDGPSGKYEQYF,TGTGCCAGCAGCTTGGATGGGCCTAGCGGAAAGTACGAGCAGTACTTC,TRBJ2-7,NA,TRBV7-2,TRBD2
CASSPDREFGELFF,TGTGCCAGCAGCCCGGACAGGGAGTTCGGGGAGCTGTTTTTT,TRBJ2-2,NA,TRBV9,TRBD1
CSETGIEAFF,TGCAGTGAGACAGGCATTGAAGCTTTCTTT,TRBJ1-1,NA,TRBV20-1,NA
CASSLLTGRLAGGTDTQYF,TGCGCCAGCAGCTTGTTAACCGGTAGACTAGCGGGAGGAACAGATACGCAGTATTTT,TRBJ2-3,NA,TRBV5-1,TRBD2
CASSSSGSYEQYF,TGTGCCAGCAGTTCTAGCGGGTCCTACGAGCAGTACTTC,TRBJ2-7,NA,TRBV28,TRBD2
CASSERLAGQAEQFF,TGCGCCAGCAGTGAGCGTCTAGCGGGTCAGGCTGAGCAGTTCTTC,TRBJ2-1,once,TRBV10-2,TRBD2
CASSLDKRGGYTF,TGTGCCAGCAGTTTAGATAAAAGGGGGGGCTACACCTTC,TRBJ1-2,NA,TRBV27,NA